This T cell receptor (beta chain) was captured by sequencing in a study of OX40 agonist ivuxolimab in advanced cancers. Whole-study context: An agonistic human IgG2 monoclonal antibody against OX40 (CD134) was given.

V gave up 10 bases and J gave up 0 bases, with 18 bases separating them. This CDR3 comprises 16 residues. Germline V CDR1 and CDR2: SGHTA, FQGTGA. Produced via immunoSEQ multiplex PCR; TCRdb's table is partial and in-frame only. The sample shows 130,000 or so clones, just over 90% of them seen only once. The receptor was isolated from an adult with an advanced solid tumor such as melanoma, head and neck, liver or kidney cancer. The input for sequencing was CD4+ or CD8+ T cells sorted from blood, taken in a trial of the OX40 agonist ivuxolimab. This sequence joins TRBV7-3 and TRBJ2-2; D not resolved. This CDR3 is CATQLYPGPNTGELFF. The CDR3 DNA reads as TGTGCCACCCAACTCTACCCCGGGCCGAACACCGGGGAGCTGTTTTTT.